This T cell receptor beta chain originates from a study of T cell repertoires in ileal Crohn's disease. For the study at large: Patients had a median roughly 8-year disease duration, and roughly 38% were active smokers. The M6 sample came from neoterminal ileum during colonoscopy after surgery.

The germline gives CDR1 MDHEN, CDR2 SYDVKM. The CDR3 sequence is 17 residues long. J gave up 3 bases and V 5 bases, and 5 bases lay outside the gene matches. Time point specified: neoterminal ileum biopsy at postoperative endoscopy, about 6 months after surgery. A note on this clone: Its cognate antigen is unknown.

Whole-study results and caveats: High-frequency clones were more common in sorted CD8 than CD4 cells. Clonal expansions were more frequent in active smokers than non-smokers at surgery.

Clones were read by immunoSEQ multiplex PCR, and TCRdb kept only the in-frame ones, dropping some. The sample has about 2,200 clones, about three fifths seen once. The sample taken for sequencing was ileal tissue. The chain recombines TRBV28 with TRBJ2-3; 16 bases are a match to TRBD2. This TCR came from an adult with Crohn's disease. CDR3 region: CASSLGTSGGETDTQYF. The CDR3 coding sequence is TGTGCCAGCAGTCTAGGGACTAGCGGGGGGGAAACAGATACGCAGTATTTT.